This T cell receptor beta chain stems from a study of identical twins. This clonotype occurred once. The CDR3 has 17 amino acids. Looked up from germline, CDR1 is SGHRS and CDR2 is YFSETQ. Trimming removed 0 bases at V and 5 bases at J, with 18 bases between. Template switching (which added a universal primer site) was used, and cDNA carried unique molecular identifiers. TCRdb used MiXCR to reprocess the 5' RACE reads, holding one entry per CDR3 protein. The sample includes 500,000 to 550,000 distinct CDR3 sequences, less than 25% of them seen just once. The same specimen was also included in a second study, on T cells expressing NK-cell markers. As that study records: An anti-gamma-delta TCR antibody confined sorting to alpha-beta TCR T cells across several of the experiments. Where several donors were concerned, these clonotypes also led the CD3+CD56-NKG2C+ fraction.

Sequences were obtained from CD4+ T cells sorted from blood. The rearrangement links TRBV5-1 to TRBJ2-1; the D gene is possibly TRBD1 (5 bases). The origin of this receptor is a woman aged 18-29 years in good health. Written as DNA, the CDR3 is TGCGCCAGCAGCTTGGTTGGTGGAGTCAGGGCGGACAATGAGCAGTTCTTC. The encoded protein is CASSLVGGVRADNEQFF.